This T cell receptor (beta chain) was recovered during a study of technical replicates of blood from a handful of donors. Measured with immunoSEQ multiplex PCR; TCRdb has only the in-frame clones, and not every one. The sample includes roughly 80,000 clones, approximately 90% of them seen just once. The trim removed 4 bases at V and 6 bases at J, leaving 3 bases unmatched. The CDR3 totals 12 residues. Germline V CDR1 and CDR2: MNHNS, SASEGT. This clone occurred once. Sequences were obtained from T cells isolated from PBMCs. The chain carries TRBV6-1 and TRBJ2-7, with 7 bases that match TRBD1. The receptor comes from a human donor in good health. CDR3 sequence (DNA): TGTGCCAGCAGTGCAGGGGGTGGCGAGCAGTACTTC. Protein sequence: CASSAGGGEQYF.